This T cell receptor (beta chain) was recorded in a study of blood T cells in healthy people across ages (dated by TCRdb to 2013 to 2016). In terms of the full investigation: Template switching captured roughly one uniquely barcoded TCR beta cDNA molecule per two T cells in model experiments. To avoid experimental bias, donors of different ages were distributed randomly across sequencing lanes. For two donors (one aged 18 to 30 and one aged 80 or older), the study analyzed two additional independent replicas of 1 million unique cDNA reads from the same blood draw. Donors were grouped into four age groups: young (average approximately 15 years), middle-aged (about 38), aged (around 62) and long-lived (over 80). The study measured age-related changes in TCR beta repertoire diversity using deep sequencing normalized with unique cDNA molecular identifiers.

A few counts support this clonotype. Its specific antigen is unknown. No much larger clone is present one base from it, and per-base qualities are unavailable. Overall study outcomes, separate from this receptor: Because profiling used bulk unsorted PBMCs, naive and antigen-experienced compartments could not be compared conclusively. Because donor CMV infection status was unknown, age-related changes in expanded clonotypes were potentially confounded. Estimates of total diversity from one million sequenced T cells were regarded as lower bounds and underestimates. Compared with the aged group, the long-lived group had more naive CD4+ T cells, fewer expanded clones and increased TCR diversity, a pattern suggesting age selection. As age increased, observed TCR beta diversity per million T cells dropped in a roughly linear way, and a significant reduction was already evident by age 40. Observed TCR beta diversity correlated strongly with the percentage of naive T cells measured by flow cytometry.

Donors were a few dozen systemically healthy Caucasian individuals from Russia aged 6 to 90 years. Roughly 9 milliliters of peripheral blood were drawn from each donor into EDTA-treated Vacutainer tubes. PBMCs were isolated by Ficoll-Paque density-gradient centrifugation, with at least 7 million obtained per sample. Total RNA, at least 5.5 micrograms per sample, was extracted from PBMCs with Trizol reagent. For every donor, flow cytometry on a PBMC aliquot measured the percentage of naive CD45RAhigh/CD27high T cells. V sheds 6 bases and J sheds 5 bases, leaving 16 bases between their ends. The CDR3 holds 14 amino acids from the cysteine to the phenylalanine. Only the CDR3 DNA stays, 42 bases, in frame from base 1. The germline V gene specifies SGHTA as CDR1 and FQGNSA as CDR2. The library relied on 5' RACE. The listed sequencing device is Illumina HiSeq 2500. A second PCR of roughly 6 to 12 cycles was performed with a sample-barcoded 5' primer and a J-beta primer mix. A unique molecular identifier was introduced onto each TCR beta cDNA molecule by a template-switch 5' adaptor carrying 12 random nucleotides. Each sample yielded at least 3 million CDR3-containing paired-end reads. The Mint cDNA synthesis kit, primed by a TRBC-specific oligonucleotide, was used to synthesize first-strand cDNA from all RNA. Following uracil-DNA glycosylase treatment, all cDNA underwent a first 18-cycle PCR with the universal primers M1SS and BC2_uni_R. Per the original workflow: Each sample was normalized by randomly selecting 1 million high-quality reads, each carrying a distinct molecular identifier. Instead of being binned into consensus sequences, reads that shared molecular identifiers were thrown out. MiTCR, with a Q25 quality threshold and the strictest error-elimination algorithm, was used for CDR3 identification, clonotype clustering and error correction. Lower-bound total TCR beta diversity was estimated with a nonparametric unseen species model using Euler transformation. TCRdb itself trimmed the public reads at Q25 with fastp, ran MiXCR and retained productive beta chains. Rows merge per CDR3 protein into single entries with the most common DNA and genes. In this record, the V and J calls reflect TCRdb's handling and not the investigators' own analysis. The sample contains roughly 410,000 distinct CDR3 sequences, approximately 51% of them found a single time. Jointly, the top ten make up around 53% of the sample.

Recombination linked TRBV7-2 to TRBJ2-5; the D gene is possibly TRBD1 or TRBD2, with 7 bases matching each. The material sequenced was blood. The clonotype originates from a man aged 55 to 70 in good health. The CDR3 region has the sequence CASRRTGEGETQYF. The nucleotide sequence reads TGTGCCAGCAGGAGAACAGGGGAGGGGGAGACCCAGTACTTC.